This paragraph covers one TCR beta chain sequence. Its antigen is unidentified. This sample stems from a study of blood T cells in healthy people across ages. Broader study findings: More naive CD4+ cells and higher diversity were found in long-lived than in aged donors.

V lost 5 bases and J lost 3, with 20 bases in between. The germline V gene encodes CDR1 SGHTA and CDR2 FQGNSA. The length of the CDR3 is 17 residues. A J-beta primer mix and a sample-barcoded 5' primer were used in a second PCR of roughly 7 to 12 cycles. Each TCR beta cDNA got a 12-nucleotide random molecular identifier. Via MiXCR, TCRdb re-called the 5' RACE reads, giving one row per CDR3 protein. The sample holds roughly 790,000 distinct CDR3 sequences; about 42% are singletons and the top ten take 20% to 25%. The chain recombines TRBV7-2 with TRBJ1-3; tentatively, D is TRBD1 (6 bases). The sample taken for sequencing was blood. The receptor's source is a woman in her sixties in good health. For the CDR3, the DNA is TGTGCCAGCAGCAGAGGGGGTGGCAACACGCGTGGAAACACCATATATTTT. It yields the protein CASSRGGGNTRGNTIYF.